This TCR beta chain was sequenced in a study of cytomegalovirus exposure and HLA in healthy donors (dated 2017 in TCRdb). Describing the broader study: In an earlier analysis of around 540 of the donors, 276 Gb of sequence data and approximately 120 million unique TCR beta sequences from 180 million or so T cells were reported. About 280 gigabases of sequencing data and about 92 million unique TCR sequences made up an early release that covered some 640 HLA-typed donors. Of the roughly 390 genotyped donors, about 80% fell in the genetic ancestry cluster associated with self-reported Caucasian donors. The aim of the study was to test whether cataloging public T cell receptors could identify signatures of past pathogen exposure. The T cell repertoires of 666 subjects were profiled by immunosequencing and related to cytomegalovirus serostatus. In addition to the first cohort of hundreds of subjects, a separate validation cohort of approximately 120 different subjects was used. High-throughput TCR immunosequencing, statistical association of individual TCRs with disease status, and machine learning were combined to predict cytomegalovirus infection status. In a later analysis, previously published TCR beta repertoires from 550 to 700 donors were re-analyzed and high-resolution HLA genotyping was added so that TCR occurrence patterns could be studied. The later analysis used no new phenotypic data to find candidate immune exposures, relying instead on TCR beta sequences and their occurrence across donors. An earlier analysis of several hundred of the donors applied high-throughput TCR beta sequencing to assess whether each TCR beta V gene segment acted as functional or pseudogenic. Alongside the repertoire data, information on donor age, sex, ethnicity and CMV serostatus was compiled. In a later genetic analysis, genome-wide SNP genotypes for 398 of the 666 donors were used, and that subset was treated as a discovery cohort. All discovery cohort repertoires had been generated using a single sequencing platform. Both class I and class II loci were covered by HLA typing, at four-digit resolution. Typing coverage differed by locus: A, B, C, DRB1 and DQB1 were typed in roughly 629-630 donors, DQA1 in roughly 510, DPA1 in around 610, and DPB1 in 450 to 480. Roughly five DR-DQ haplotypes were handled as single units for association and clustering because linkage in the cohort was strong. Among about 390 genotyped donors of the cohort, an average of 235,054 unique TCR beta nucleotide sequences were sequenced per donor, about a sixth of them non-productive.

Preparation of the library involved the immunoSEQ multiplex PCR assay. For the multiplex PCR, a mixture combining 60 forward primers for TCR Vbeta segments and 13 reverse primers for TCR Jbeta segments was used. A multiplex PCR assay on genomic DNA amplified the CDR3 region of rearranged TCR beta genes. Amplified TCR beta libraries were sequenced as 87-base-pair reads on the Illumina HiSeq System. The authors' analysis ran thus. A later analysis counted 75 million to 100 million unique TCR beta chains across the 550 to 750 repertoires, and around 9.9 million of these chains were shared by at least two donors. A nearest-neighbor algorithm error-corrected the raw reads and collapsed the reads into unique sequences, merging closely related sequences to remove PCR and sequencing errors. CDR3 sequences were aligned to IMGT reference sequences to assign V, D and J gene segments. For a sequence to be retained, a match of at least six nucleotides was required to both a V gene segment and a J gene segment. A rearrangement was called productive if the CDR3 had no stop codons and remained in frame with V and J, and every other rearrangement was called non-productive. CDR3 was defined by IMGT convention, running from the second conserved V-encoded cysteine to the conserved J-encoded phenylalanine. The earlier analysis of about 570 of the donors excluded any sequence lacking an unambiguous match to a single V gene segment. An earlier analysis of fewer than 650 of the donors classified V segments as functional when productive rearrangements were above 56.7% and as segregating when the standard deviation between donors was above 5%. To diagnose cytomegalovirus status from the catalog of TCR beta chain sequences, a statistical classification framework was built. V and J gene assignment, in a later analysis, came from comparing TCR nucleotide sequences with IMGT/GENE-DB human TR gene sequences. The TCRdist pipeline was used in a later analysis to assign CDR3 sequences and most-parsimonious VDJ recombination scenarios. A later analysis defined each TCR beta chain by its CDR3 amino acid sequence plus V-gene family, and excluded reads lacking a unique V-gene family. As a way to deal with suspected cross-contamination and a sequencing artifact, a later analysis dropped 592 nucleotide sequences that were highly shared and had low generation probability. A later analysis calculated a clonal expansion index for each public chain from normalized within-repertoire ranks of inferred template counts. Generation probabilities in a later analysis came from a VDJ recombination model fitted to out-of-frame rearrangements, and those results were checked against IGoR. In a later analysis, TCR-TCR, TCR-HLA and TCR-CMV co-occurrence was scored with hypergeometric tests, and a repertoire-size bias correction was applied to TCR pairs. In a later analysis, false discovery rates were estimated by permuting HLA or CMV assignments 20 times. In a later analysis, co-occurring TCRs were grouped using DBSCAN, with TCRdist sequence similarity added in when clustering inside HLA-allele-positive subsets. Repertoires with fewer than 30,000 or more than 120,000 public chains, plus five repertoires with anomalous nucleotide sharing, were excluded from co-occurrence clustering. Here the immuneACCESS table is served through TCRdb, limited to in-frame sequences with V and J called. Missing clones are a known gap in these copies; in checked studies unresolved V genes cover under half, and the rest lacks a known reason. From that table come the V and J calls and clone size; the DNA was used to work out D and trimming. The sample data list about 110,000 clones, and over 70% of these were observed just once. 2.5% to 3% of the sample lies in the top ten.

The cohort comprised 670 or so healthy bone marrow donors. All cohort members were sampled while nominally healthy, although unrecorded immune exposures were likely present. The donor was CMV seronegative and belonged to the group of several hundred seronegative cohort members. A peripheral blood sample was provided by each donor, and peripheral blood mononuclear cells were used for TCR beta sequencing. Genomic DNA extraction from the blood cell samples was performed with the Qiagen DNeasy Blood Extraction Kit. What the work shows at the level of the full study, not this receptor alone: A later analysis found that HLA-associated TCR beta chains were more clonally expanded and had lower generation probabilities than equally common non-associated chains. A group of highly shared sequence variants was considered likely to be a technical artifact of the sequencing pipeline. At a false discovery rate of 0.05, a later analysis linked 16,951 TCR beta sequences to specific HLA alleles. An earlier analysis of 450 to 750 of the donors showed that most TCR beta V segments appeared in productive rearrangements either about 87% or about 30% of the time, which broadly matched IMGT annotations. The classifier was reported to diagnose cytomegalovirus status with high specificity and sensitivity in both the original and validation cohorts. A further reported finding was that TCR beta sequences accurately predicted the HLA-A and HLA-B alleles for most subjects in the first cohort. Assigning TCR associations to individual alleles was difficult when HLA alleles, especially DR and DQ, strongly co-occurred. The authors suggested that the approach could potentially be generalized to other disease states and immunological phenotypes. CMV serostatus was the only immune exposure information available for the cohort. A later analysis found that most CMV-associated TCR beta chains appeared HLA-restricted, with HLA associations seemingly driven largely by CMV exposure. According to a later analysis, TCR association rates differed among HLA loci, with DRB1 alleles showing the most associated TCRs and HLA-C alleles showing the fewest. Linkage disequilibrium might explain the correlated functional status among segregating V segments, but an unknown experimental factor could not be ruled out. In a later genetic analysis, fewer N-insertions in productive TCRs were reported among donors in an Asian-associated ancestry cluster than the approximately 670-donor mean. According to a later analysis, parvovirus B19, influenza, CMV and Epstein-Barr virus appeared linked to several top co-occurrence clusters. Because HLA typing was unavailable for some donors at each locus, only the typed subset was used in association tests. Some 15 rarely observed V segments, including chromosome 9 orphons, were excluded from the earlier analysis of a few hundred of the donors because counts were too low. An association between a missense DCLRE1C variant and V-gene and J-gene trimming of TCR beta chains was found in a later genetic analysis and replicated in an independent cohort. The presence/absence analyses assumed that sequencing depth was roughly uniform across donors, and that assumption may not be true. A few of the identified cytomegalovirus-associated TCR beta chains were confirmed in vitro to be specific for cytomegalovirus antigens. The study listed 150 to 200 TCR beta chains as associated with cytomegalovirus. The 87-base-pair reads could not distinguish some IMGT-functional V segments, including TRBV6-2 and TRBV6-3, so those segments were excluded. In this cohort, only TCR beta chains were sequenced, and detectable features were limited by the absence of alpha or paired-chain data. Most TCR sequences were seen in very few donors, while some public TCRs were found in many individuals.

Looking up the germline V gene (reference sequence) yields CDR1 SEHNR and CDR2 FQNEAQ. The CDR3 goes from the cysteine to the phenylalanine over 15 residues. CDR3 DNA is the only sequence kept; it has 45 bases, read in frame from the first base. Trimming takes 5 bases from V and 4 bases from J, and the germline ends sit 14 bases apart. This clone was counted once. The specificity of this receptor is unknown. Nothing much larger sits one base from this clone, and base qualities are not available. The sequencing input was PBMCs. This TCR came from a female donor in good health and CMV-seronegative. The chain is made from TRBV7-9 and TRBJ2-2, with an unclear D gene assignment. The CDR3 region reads CASSIDTPSTGELFF. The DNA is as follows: TGTGCCAGCAGCATCGATACTCCTTCCACCGGGGAGCTGTTTTTT.